A single sample is the source of the 28 T cell receptor beta chains below, sequenced in a study of T cells in Graves' hyperthyroidism and ophthalmopathy. The TCR beta CDR3 regions underwent amplification using RNA transcripts as the source. A first-round RT-PCR of the TCR CDR3 used the HTBI primer set. MiXCR was run by TCRdb on the multiplex PCR reads, yielding one entry per CDR3 protein. The sample carries 700,000 or so distinct CDR3 sequences, more than 14% recorded once. Sequenced input: blood. These receptors all stem from a woman aged 50 to 60 with Graves' ophthalmopathy.

Many counts were recorded for this clonotype. The rearrangement uses TRBV20-1 and TRBJ2-1; no clear D gene. The CDR3 has 14 amino acids. Germline values: CDR1 DFQATT, CDR2 SNEGSKA (reference sequence). Trimming pared 7 bases from V and 3 bases from J, leaving 16 bases between. The CDR3 DNA follows: TGCAGTGTCAGGCAAGGGCTAGTCTACAATGAGCAGTTCTTC. Encoded protein: CSVRQGLVYNEQFF.

This clonotype was detected a few times. The chain joins TRBV4-2 to TRBJ2-2, with unresolved D. V was cut by 1 base and J by 3 bases, with 6 bases left in between. The CDR3 covers 14 residues. Looked up from germline, CDR1 is LGHNA and CDR2 is YNFKEQ. CDR3 in amino acids: CASSQVRDTGELFF. DNA for the CDR3: TGTGCCAGCAGCCAAGTAAGGGACACCGGGGAGCTGTTTTTT.

The CDR3 here is CASSLSRDSYEQYF. DNA for the CDR3: TGTGCCAGCTCGCTAAGCAGGGATTCCTACGAGCAGTACTTC. The gene calls are TRBV18 and TRBJ2-7, with a weak D call TRBD1 (5 bases). V lost 6 bases, J lost 1 base, and 13 bases lay in between. The CDR3 has 14 residues. The V gene's germline CDR1 is KGHSH and CDR2 LQKENI.

The table lists this clonotype with many counts. This chain links TRBV7-8 with TRBJ1-1; no firm D call. CDR3 length: 13 residues. V dropped 4 bases and J dropped 10 bases, with 16 bases sitting between them. From germline, CDR1 is SGHVS and CDR2 FQNEAQ. The CDR3 DNA reads as TGTGCCAGCAGCTCTGGCTCCCCCACCTTAGCTTTCTTT. This codes for CASSSGSPTLAFF.

This clonotype was detected only a few times. The rearrangement joins TRBV19 to TRBJ1-4, with D possibly matching TRBD1 (5 bases). The germline V and J ends were trimmed by 5 bases and 8 bases, with 21 bases remaining between them. CDR3 length equals 16 residues. The germline gives CDR1 LNHDA, CDR2 SQIVND (reference sequence). CDR3 sequence: CASSPNGGAYMEKLFF. The CDR3 nucleotides are TGTGCCAGTAGTCCCAATGGAGGGGCTTATATGGAAAAACTGTTTTTT. The variable domain in full, with the rest retrieved from reference TRBV19 and TRBJ1-4, is DGGITQSPKYLFRKEGQNVTLSCEQNLNHDAMYWYRQDPGQGLRLIYYSQIVNDFQKGDIAEGYSVSREKKESFPLTVTSAQKNPTAFYLCASSPNGGAYMEKLFFGSGTQLSVL.

This clonotype was observed many times. The chain links TRBV7-9 to TRBJ2-7, with D possibly matching TRBD2 (5 bases). The ends were cut back, 2 bases at V and 5 bases at J, with 19 bases in the middle. The germline CDR1 and CDR2 sequences are SEHNR and FQNEAQ (reference sequence). This CDR3 has 16 amino acids. CDR3 nucleotides: TGTGCCAGCAGCTTACACGGTTTCGAGGGAGTCAACGAGCAGTACTTC. It yields the protein CASSLHGFEGVNEQYF.

The genes are TRBV12-3 or TRBV12-4 and TRBJ1-1; D uncertain. The CDR3 totals 14 residues. V lost 3 bases, J lost 4 bases, and 12 bases lay in between. The CDR3 protein is CASSFAVLSTEAFF. The CDR3 DNA reads TGTGCCAGCAGTTTCGCCGTTCTGAGCACTGAAGCTTTCTTT.

The genes are TRBV13 and TRBJ2-5; possibly TRBD2 for D (6 bases). This CDR3 is built from 14 residues. Trimming stripped 3 bases from V and 5 bases from J, with 13 bases between. CDR1 and CDR2 from the germline V gene are PRHDT and FYEKMQ (reference sequence). The CDR3 protein is CASSFASRGETQYF. For the CDR3, the DNA is TGTGCCAGCAGCTTCGCTTCCCGGGGGGAGACCCAGTACTTC.

The genes are TRBV6-1 and TRBJ1-4; D is possibly TRBD1 (5 bases). The V end lost 8 bases, the J end lost 8 bases, and 15 bases lay between the germline ends. This CDR3 region has 13 residues. Germline V CDR1 and CDR2: MNHNS, SASEGT. In nucleotides, the CDR3 is TGTGCCAGCGCAGGGCATGCTGTCGAAAAACTGTTTTTT. Protein: CASAGHAVEKLFF.

This clonotype was detected only a few times. The chain links TRBV10-3 to TRBJ1-4; D is undetermined. CDR1 and CDR2 (germline): ENHRY, SYGVKD. The CDR3 is 14 residues long. The germline V and J ends were trimmed by 2 bases and 6 bases, with 10 bases remaining between them. CDR3 nucleotides: TGTGCCATCAGTGAGGGGCCTGCGGATGAAAAACTGTTTTTT. This codes for CAISEGPADEKLFF.

This clonotype was counted at least ten times. The chain couples TRBV6-1 to TRBJ2-3; a possible D gene is TRBD2 (5 bases). The CDR3 covers 13 residues. The ends were cut back, 5 bases at V and 5 bases at J, with 11 bases in the middle. Germline loops: CDR1 MNHNS, CDR2 SASEGT. Here the CDR3 reads CASSPSRGDTQYF. The CDR3 DNA reads as TGTGCCAGCAGTCCCTCCCGGGGAGATACGCAGTATTTT.

This clonotype was seen repeatedly, ten times or more. The V call is TRBV12-3 or TRBV12-4, the J call TRBJ1-1, with D possibly TRBD1 on 5 matching bases. The V end lost 8 bases, the J end lost 4 bases, and 17 bases lay between the germline ends. The CDR3 spans 14 residues. This CDR3 is CASGGRSSSTEAFF. The CDR3 nucleotides are TGTGCCAGCGGGGGAAGGTCCTCGTCCACTGAAGCTTTCTTT.

This clonotype was detected ten times or more. The CDR3 loop reads CASSQGLLHMEYF. The CDR3 nucleotides read TGTGCCAGCAGCCAAGGACTGTTACATATGGAGTACTTC. The genes are TRBV3-1 and TRBJ2-5; D ambiguous. The germline V gene has CDR1 LGHDT and CDR2 YNNKEL (reference sequence). The length of the CDR3 is 13 residues. Trimming took off 1 base at V and 12 bases at J, with 15 bases between the two ends.

There are many counts of this clonotype. The chain has TRBV20-1 and TRBJ2-7; D is perhaps TRBD2 (6 bases). V dropped 0 bases and J dropped 6 bases, with 15 bases sitting between them. CDR1 and CDR2 from the germline V gene are DFQATT and SNEGSKA (reference sequence). The CDR3 has 14 residues. Here the CDR3 DNA reads TGCAGTGCTAGAGATTGGAGGGTAAGCGGCGAGCAGTACTTC. It encodes CSARDWRVSGEQYF.

This clonotype was detected ten times or more. The gene calls are TRBV24-1 and TRBJ2-1, with D possibly TRBD1 on 5 matching bases. Germline CDR1 and CDR2: KGHDR and SFDVKD. V was pared by 6 bases and J by 6 bases, with 14 bases between. The CDR3 has 14 amino acids. The CDR3 sequence: CATSSPGPTNEQFF. CDR3 DNA sequence: TGTGCCACCAGTAGCCCAGGGCCGACCAATGAGCAGTTCTTC.

This clonotype has at least ten counts. The chain couples TRBV27 to TRBJ1-1; 7 nucleotides match TRBD1. The CDR3 covers 14 residues. V was clipped by 1 base and J by 4 bases; unmatched bases: 3. CDR1 is MNHEY and CDR2 is SMNVEV in the germline V gene (reference sequence). As DNA, the CDR3 is TGTGCCAGCAGTTTATTAGGGGGCGGCACTGAAGCTTTCTTT. It yields the protein CASSLLGGGTEAFF.

This clonotype was seen repeatedly, ten times or more. V and J are TRBV2 and TRBJ1-5; D might be TRBD1 (5 bases). The CDR3 has 16 residues. The germline V and J ends were trimmed by 4 bases and 1 base, with 14 bases remaining between them. Germline V CDR1 and CDR2: SNHLY, FYNNEI. CDR3 region: CASSGAGWGSNQPQHF. The CDR3 region has the DNA TGTGCCAGCAGTGGAGCAGGGTGGGGAAGCAATCAGCCCCAGCATTTT.

Only a few counts were recorded for this clonotype. The chain combines TRBV9 with TRBJ2-6; TRBD1 agrees at 9 bases. This CDR3 is 19 amino acids long. With 5 bases clipped from V and 0 bases from J, the junction kept 12 bases outside the gene matches. Germline-derived CDR1 and CDR2 are SGDLS and YYNGEE. The CDR3 DNA reads TGTGCCAGCAGAAAATCCGGGACAGGGTCATTCTCTGGGGCCAACGTCCTGACTTTC. It encodes CASRKSGTGSFSGANVLTF. Full variable domain (outside the CDR3, taken from reference TRBV9 and TRBJ2-6): DSGVTQTPKHLITATGQRVTLRCSPRSGDLSVYWYQQSLDQGLQFLIQYYNGEERAKGNILERFSAQQFPDLHSELNLSSLELGDSALYFCASRKSGTGSFSGANVLTFGAGSRLTVL.

This clonotype turned up a few times. The rearrangement joins TRBV9 to TRBJ2-3; TRBD2 agrees at 13 bases. The CDR3 extends over 20 amino acids. Trimming cost V 2 bases and J 0 bases; bases outside gene matches: 12. Germline lookup yields CDR1 SGDLS and CDR2 YYNGEE. The CDR3 reads CASSVDPGTSGISSTDTQYF. The CDR3 DNA reads TGTGCCAGCAGCGTCGACCCCGGGACTAGCGGGATTTCTAGCACAGATACGCAGTATTTT.

The rearrangement uses TRBV12-5 and TRBJ2-3, with D possibly TRBD1 on 6 matching bases. This CDR3 comprises 13 residues. The V gene's germline CDR1 is LGHNT and CDR2 FRNRAP. V was shortened by 4 bases and J by 8 bases, with 13 bases between the two germline ends. The CDR3 coding sequence is TGTGCTAGTGGTTCTCAAGGGGGACCTACGCAGTATTTT. It codes for CASGSQGGPTQYF.

The sample holds many counts of this clonotype. The chain uses TRBV6-5 and TRBJ1-1, with D perhaps matching TRBD1 (5 bases). The CDR3 contains 15 residues. V was clipped by 0 bases and J by 7 bases, with 15 bases between them. In germline, CDR1 is MNHEY, CDR2 SVGAGI. The DNA of the CDR3 is TGTGCCAGCAGTTACTCGGGTAGGTTTAGGGGTGAAGCTTTCTTT. Translation: CASSYSGRFRGEAFF.

This clonotype was picked up a small number of times. This chain connects TRBV15 to TRBJ2-2; D unresolved. V was pared by 4 bases and J by 7 bases, with 10 bases between. The CDR3 is made up of 13 amino acids. The germline gives CDR1 LNHNV, CDR2 YYDKDF (reference sequence). The DNA of the CDR3 is TGTGCCACCAGCACCACATCAGTCGGGGAGCTGTTTTTT. This sequence encodes CATSTTSVGELFF.

For this clonotype: With a much larger clone just one base away, this may be a read error. V gene TRBV18 combines with J gene TRBJ1-1, with D perhaps matching TRBD1 (5 bases). The germline gives CDR1 KGHSH, CDR2 LQKENI. There are 14 residues in the CDR3. The CDR3: CASPPPGSDTEAFF. The CDR3 bases are TGTGCCAGCCCACCACCAGGGTCGGACACTGAAGCTTTCTTT.

This clonotype was observed many times. J is TRBJ2-3 and V is TRBV28, with 10 bases aligning to TRBD1. The CDR3 contains 15 residues. Per the germline V gene, CDR1 is MDHEN and CDR2 is SYDVKM. V lost 6 bases to trimming and J lost 4 bases; unmatched junction nucleotides: 7. CDR3 bases: TGTGCCAGCAGCACTCCGGGACAGGGGTCAGATACGCAGTATTTT. It specifies CASSTPGQGSDTQYF.

This chain joins TRBV20-1 and TRBJ2-1; D ambiguous. The CDR3 is made up of 14 amino acids. Germline-derived CDR1 and CDR2 are DFQATT and SNEGSKA (reference sequence). Trimming took off 2 bases at V and 5 bases at J, with 13 bases between the two ends. The CDR3 nucleotides read TGCAGTGCTAGATCCCGGGCGCCCCACAATGAGCAGTTCTTC. Residues: CSARSRAPHNEQFF.

This clonotype was counted many times. The chain combines TRBV30 with TRBJ1-6, with 7 bases matching TRBD1. V dropped 0 bases and J dropped 7; count of bases not matched to a gene: 0. This CDR3 comprises 13 residues. The germline gives CDR1 GTSNPN, CDR2 SVGIG (reference sequence). The DNA of the CDR3 is TGTGCCTGGAGTGTACAGGGGAATTCACCCCTCCACTTT. Residues: CAWSVQGNSPLHF.

The chain has TRBV27 and TRBJ2-1; 7 nucleotides line up with TRBD1. The CDR3 loop spans 12 amino acids. The germline gives CDR1 MNHEY, CDR2 SMNVEV (reference sequence). The junction had 3 bases not matched to a gene; V was cut back by 5 bases and J by 8 bases. In DNA form, the CDR3 reads TGTGCCAGCAGTCACAGGGGCGATGAGCAGTTCTTC. Encoded protein: CASSHRGDEQFF.

Many counts were recorded for this clonotype. The rearrangement uses TRBV2 and TRBJ2-7; possible D gene TRBD2, 5 bases. V dropped 7 bases and J dropped 3 bases, with 10 bases sitting between them. Germline CDR1 and CDR2: SNHLY and FYNNEI. The CDR3 is 12 residues long. The CDR3 bases are TGTGCCAGCACGAGGGTCGGCTACGAGCAGTACTTC. It specifies CASTRVGYEQYF.